This TCR beta chain comes out of a study of T-cell memory formation after mild COVID-19. This clonotype was detected a few times. TCRdb used MiXCR to reprocess the 5' RACE reads, holding one entry per CDR3 protein. This sample has about 340,000 distinct CDR3 sequences, with around 20% found just once. Trimming shortened V by 6 bases and J by 5 bases, and 18 bases separated the two germline ends. The CDR3 totals 15 residues. Germline CDR1 is SGHTA and CDR2 is FQGNSA. V is TRBV7-2 and J is TRBJ2-3, with TRBD2 as a possible D gene (7 bases). The TCR originated in a man aged 18-30 years who had mild COVID-19 (a few samples of this study predate the infection). Cell type and time point are not known. Sequences were obtained from PBMCs or a T cell subset sorted from them (not recorded which). The CDR3 DNA reads as TGTGCCAGCAGTCCGGGGTGGGGGGGCCAAGATACGCAGTATTTT. Amino acids: CASSPGWGGQDTQYF.